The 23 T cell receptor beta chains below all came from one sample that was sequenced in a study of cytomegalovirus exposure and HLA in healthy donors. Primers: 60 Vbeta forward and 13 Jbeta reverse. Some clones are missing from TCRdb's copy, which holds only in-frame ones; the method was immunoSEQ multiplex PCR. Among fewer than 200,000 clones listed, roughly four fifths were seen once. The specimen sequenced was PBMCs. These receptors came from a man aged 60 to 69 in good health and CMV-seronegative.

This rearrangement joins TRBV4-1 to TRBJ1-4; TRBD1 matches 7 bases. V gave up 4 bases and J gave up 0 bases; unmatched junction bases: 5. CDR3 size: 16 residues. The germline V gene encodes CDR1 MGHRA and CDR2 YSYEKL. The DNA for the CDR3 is TGCGCCAGCAGCCCTTTGGGACAGCCAACTAATGAAAAACTGTTTTTT. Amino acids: CASSPLGQPTNEKLFF.

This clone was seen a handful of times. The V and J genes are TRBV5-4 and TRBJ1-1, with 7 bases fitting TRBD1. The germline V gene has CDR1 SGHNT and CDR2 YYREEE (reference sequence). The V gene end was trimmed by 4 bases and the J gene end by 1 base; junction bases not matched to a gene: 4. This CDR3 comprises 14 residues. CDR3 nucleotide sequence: TGTGCCAGCAGCGAAGGGGGCGGGAACACTGAAGCTTTCTTT. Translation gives CASSEGGGNTEAFF.

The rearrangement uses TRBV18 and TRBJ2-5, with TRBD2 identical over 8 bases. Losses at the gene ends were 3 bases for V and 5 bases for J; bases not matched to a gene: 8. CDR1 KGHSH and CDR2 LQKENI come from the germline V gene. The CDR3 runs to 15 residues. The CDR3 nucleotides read TGTGCCAGCTCACCGCAAAGCGGGAGTGTTGAGACCCAGTACTTC. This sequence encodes CASSPQSGSVETQYF.

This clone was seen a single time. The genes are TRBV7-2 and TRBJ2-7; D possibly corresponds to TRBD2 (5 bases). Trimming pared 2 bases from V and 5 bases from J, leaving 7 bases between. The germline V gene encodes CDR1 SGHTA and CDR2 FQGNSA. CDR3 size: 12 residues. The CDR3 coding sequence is TGTGCCAGCAGCTTAATCGGGGACGAGCAGTACTTC. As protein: CASSLIGDEQYF.

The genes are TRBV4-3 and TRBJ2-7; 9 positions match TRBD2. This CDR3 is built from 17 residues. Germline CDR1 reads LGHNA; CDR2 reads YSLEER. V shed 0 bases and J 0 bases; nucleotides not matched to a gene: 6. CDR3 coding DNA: TGCGCCAGCAGCCAAGACCAGACGACTAGCGGCTCCTACGAGCAGTACTTC. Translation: CASSQDQTTSGSYEQYF.

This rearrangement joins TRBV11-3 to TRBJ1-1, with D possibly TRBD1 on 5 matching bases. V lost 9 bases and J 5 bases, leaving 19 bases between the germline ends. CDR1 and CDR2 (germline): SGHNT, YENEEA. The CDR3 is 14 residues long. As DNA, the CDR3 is TGTGCCAGGACTCGGGCGGGGGGGGAGACTGAAGCTTTCTTT. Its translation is CARTRAGGETEAFF.

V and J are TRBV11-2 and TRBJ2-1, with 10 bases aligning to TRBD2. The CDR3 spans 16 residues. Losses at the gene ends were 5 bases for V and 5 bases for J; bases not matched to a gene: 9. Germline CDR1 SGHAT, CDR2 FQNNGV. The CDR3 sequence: CASSPIAGGWNNEQFF. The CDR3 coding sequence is TGTGCCAGCAGCCCGATAGCGGGAGGCTGGAACAATGAGCAGTTCTTC. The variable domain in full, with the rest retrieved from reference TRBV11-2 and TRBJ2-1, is EAGVAQSPRYKIIEKRQSVAFWCNPISGHATLYWYQQILGQGPKLLIQFQNNGVVDDSQLPKDRFSAERLKGVDSTLKIQPAKLEDSAVYLCASSPIAGGWNNEQFFGPGTRLTVL.

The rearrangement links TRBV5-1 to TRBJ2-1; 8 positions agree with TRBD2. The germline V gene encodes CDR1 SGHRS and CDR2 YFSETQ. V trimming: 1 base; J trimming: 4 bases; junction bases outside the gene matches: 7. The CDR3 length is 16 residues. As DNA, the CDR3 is TGCGCCAGCAGCTTGTTCACTAGCGGAGGGTACAATGAGCAGTTCTTC. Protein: CASSLFTSGGYNEQFF.

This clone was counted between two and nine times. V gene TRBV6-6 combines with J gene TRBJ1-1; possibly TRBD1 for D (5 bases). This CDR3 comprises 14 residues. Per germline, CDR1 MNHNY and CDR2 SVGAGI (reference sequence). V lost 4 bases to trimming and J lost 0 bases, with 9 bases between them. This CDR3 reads CASSSGLVNTEAFF. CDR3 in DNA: TGTGCCAGCAGTTCGGGACTGGTGAACACTGAAGCTTTCTTT.

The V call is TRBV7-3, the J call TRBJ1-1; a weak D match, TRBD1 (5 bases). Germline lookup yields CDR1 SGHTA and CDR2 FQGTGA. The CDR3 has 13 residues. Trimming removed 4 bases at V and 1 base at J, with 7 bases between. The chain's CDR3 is CASSSQGNTEAFF. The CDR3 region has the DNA TGTGCCAGCAGCTCTCAGGGGAACACTGAAGCTTTCTTT.

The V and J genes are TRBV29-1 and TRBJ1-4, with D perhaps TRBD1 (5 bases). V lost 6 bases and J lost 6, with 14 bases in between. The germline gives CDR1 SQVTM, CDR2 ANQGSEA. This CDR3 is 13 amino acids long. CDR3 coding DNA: TGCAGCGTGGACGGGGGGGTGGATGAAAAACTGTTTTTT. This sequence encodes CSVDGGVDEKLFF.

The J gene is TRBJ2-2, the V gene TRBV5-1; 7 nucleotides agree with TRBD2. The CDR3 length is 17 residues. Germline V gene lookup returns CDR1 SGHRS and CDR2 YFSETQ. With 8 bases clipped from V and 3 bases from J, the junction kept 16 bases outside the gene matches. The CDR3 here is CASTVGGTTRDTGELFF. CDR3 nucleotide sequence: TGCGCCAGTACAGTCGGGGGGACGACCCGGGACACCGGGGAGCTGTTTTTT.

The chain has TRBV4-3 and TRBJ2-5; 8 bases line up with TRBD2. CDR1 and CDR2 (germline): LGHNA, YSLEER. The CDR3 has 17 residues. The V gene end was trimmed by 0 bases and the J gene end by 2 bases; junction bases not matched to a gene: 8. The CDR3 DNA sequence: TGCGCCAGCAGCCAAGATTCCGGATCGGGAGGGCAAGAGACCCAGTACTTC. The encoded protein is CASSQDSGSGGQETQYF.

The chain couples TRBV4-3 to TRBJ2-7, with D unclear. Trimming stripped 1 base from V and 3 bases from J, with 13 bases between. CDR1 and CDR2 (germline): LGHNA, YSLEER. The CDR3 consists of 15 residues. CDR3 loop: CASSQVIGQNYEQYF. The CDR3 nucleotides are TGCGCCAGCAGCCAAGTCATTGGGCAGAACTACGAGCAGTACTTC.

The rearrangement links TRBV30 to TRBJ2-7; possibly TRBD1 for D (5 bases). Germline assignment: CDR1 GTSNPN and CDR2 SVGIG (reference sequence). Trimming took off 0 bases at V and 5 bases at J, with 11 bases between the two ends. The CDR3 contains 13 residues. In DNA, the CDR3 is TGTGCCTGGAGTGTACTCAGGGTAGACGAGCAGTACTTC. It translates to CAWSVLRVDEQYF.

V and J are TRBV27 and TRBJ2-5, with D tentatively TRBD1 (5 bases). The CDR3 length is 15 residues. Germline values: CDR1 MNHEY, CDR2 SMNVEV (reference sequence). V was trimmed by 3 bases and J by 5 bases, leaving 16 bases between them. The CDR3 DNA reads TGTGCCAGCAGTTTCCTGGGGCAGGGTGAGGAGACCCAGTACTTC. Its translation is CASSFLGQGEETQYF.

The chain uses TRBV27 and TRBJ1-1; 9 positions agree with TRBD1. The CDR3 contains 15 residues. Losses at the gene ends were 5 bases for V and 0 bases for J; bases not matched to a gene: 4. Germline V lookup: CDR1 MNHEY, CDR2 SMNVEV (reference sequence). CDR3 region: CASSHRGPMNTEAFF. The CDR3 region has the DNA TGTGCCAGCAGTCACAGGGGGCCGATGAACACTGAAGCTTTCTTT.

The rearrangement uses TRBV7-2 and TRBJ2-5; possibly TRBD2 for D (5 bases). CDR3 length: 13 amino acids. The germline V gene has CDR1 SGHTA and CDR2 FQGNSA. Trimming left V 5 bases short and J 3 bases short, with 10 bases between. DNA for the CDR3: TGTGCCAGCAGCAGAGGGATCGAAGAGACCCAGTACTTC. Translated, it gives CASSRGIEETQYF.

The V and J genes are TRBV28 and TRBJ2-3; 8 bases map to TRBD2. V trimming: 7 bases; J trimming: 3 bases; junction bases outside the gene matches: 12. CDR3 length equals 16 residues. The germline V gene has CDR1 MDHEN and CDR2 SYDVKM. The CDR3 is CASNTPGGGGTDTQYF. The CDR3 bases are TGTGCCAGCAACACCCCCGGGGGGGGTGGTACAGATACGCAGTATTTT.

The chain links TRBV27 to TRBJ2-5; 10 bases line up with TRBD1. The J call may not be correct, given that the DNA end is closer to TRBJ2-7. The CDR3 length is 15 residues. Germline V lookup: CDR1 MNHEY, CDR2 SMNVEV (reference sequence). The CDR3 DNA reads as TGTGCCAGCAGATGGGGACAGGGGCCCTCCTACGAGCAGTACTTC. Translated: CASRWGQGPSYEQYF.

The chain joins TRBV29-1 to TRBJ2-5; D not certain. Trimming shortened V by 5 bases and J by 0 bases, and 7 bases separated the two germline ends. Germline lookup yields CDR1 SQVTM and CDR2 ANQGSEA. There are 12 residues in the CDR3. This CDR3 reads CSVLSYQETQYF. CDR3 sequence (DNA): TGCAGCGTTCTCTCGTACCAAGAGACCCAGTACTTC.

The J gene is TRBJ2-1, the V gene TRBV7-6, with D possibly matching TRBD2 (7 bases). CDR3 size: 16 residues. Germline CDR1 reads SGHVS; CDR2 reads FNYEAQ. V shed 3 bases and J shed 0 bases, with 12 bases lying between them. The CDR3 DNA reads TGTGCCAGCAGCTTCAGGGGAGGGAGCTCCTACAATGAGCAGTTCTTC. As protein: CASSFRGGSSYNEQFF.

The CDR3 spells CSAKHRQANNEQFF. CDR3 nucleotides: TGCAGCGCCAAACACCGGCAGGCCAACAATGAGCAGTTCTTC. The gene calls are TRBV29-1 and TRBJ2-1; D unclear. The germline V and J ends were trimmed by 7 bases and 5 bases, with 18 bases remaining between them. This CDR3 contains 14 residues. Germline values: CDR1 SQVTM, CDR2 ANQGSEA.